This T cell receptor (beta chain) was sequenced for a study of early stage breast cancer tumors (dated by TCRdb to 2016 to 2017). Broadly, across the study: Of the approximately 15 invasive breast tumors, approximately 11 were found to be estrogen receptor-positive, progesterone receptor-positive and HER2-negative. About 70% of the 12 ER+/PR+/HER2- tumors were invasive ductal carcinomas, while the other four were invasive lobular carcinomas. The samples as a whole yielded roughly 2,700,000 detected templates, corresponding to roughly 1.1 million unique clonotypes. On average, each sample got approximately 10-fold read coverage.

From a lookup of the germline V gene (reference sequence), CDR1 and CDR2 are SEHNR and FQNEAQ. The germline V and J ends show losses of 3 bases and 8 bases respectively, and no gene match explains 20 bases of the junction. Its CDR3 holds 19 amino acids, cysteine through phenylalanine. Just the 57-base CDR3 DNA is kept, in frame starting at base 1. General study outcomes and caveats: Repertoires from blood and normal breast were more alike than repertoires from blood and tumor, and in about 85% of the 16 patients, comparing each tissue with blood separated tumor from normal. Tumors showed about 2.5-fold higher T cell density and higher clonality than adjacent normal breast tissue. Enriched TCRB sequences shared across patients were mostly commonly generated sequences, unlikely to play an important role in the tumor microenvironment. Because the cohort was small, a breakdown by tumor subtype could not be done. Sequencing bulk genomic DNA from unsorted cells could not capture chain pairing or functional markers like CD4, CD8 and FOXP3.

This clone was observed once. The antigen it binds to is not known. It has no much larger one-base neighbor in the sample; base qualities were not kept. Each sample was amplified as two independent genomic DNA replicates: about 0.47 ug for blood and about 1.4 ug for tumor or normal breast. TCRB sequencing of genomic DNA was carried out with the ImmunoSeq Intro kit according to the manufacturer's instructions. The multiplex PCR ran for 25 to 35 cycles using proprietary primers and spike-in control sequences for absolute quantification. Single-end 150-bp reads were used to sequence an 87-bp fragment spanning the CDR3 plus the flanking V and J genes. Each lane of an Illumina MiSeq using version 3.0 chemistry carried seven multiplexed samples, with two replicates per sample. Per the authors' processing: Raw data were processed with the vendor's proprietary pipeline, and both replicates were merged into a single result per sample. To define clonotypes, the study grouped productive rearrangements that shared the V-gene family, CDR3 amino acid sequence and J-gene segment. Clonality was computed as 1 minus the normalized Shannon entropy (Pielou evenness) of TCRB abundances. To estimate T cell density, the total number of templates was divided by the number of input cells, which was inferred from the amount of DNA input. Recon, run with its default parameters, was used to estimate overall repertoire diversity and clonality. A clonotype counted as tumor-enriched if its abundance in tumor exceeded 0.1% and was at least 32-fold higher than its abundance in normal breast. TCRdb re-hosts the immuneACCESS table, in-frame sequences only. Its copies lack some clones; in the studies checked, an unresolved V gene accounts for under half of them, and the cause for the rest is not known. V and J calls plus clone size are reproduced from that table; the DNA served to infer D and trimming. For this sample the table gives 39,000 or so clones, of which approximately 78% were detected only once. The ten largest clones capture about 7.2% of the sample.

The study profiled bulk TCR beta-chain repertoires in matched peripheral blood, tumor and adjacent normal breast tissue taken from some 15 patients with early-stage breast cancer. Before surgery, roughly 5-11 mL of whole blood was collected into EDTA tubes and then processed within 2 hours. Peripheral blood mononuclear cells were isolated by Ficoll-Paque centrifugation in SepMate-50 tubes. For storage in liquid nitrogen, PBMCs were cryopreserved as aliquots of 2 to 4 million cells in about 90% FBS with around 10% DMSO. The Qiagen AllPrep DNA/RNA Mini kit was used to extract genomic DNA. Input material: blood. The sequence is built from TRBV7-9 and TRBJ2-2; TRBD2 aligns with 8 central bases. This sequence originates from a person between 50 and 60 years old with breast cancer. Here is the DNA: TGTGCCAGCAGCTTTAGCGCCTACGGCGGGAGGCCGCCCCCGGGGGAGCTGTTTTTT. Translation gives CASSFSAYGGRPPPGELFF.